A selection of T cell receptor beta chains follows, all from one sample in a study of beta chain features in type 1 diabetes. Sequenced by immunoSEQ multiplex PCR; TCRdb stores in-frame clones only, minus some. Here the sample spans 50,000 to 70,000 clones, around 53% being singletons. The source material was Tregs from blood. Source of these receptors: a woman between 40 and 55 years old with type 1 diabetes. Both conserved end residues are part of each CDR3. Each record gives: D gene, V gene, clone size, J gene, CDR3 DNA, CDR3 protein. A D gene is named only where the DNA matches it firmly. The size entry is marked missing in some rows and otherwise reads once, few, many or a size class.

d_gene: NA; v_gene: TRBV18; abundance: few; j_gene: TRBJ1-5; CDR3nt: TGTGCCAGCTCACCAAGGGGTAATCAGCCCCAGCATTTT; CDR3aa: CASSPRGNQPQHF
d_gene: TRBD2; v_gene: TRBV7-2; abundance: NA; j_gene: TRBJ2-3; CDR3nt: TGTGCCAGCAGCCAAGTCAAAGGCGGGAGGGATCAGGATACGCAGTATTTT; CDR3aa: CASSQVKGGRDQDTQYF
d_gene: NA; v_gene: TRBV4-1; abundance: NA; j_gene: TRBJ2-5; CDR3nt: TGCGCCAGCAGCCCCAGGACTACACAAGAGACCCAGTACTTC; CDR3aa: CASSPRTTQETQYF
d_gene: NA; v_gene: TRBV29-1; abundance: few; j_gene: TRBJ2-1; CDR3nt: TGCACCACGTACCGGTACAGGTACAATGAGCAGTTCTTC; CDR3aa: CTTYRYRYNEQFF
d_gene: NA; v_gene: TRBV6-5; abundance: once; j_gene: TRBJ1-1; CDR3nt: TGTGCCAGCAGTGAACACCTGAACACTGAAGCTTTCTTT; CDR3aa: CASSEHLNTEAFF
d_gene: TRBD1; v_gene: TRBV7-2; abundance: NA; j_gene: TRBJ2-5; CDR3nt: TGTGCCAGCAGCCGTTTGCAGGGGGCCCGGGGTGAGACCCAGTACTTC; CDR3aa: CASSRLQGARGETQYF
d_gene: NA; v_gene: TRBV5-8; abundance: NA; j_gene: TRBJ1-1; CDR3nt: TGTGCCAGCAGCTTGGTAACCGACTTCACTGAAGCTTTCTTT; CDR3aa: CASSLVTDFTEAFF
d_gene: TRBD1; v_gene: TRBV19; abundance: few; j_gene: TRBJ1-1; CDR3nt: TGTGCCAGCAGACAGGGGCCTATGAACACTGAAGCTTTCTTT; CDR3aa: CASRQGPMNTEAFF
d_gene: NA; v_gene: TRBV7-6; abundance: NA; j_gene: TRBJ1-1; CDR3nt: TGTGCCAGCAGCTTATCAGGGCCTTCTGAAGCTTTCTTT; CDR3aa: CASSLSGPSEAFF
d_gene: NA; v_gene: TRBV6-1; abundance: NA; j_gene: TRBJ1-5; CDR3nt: TGTGCCAGCAGTGAAGCGCCCGGGAGGCCCCAGCATTTT; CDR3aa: CASSEAPGRPQHF
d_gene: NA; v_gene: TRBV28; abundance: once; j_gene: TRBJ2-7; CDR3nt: TGTGCCAGCAGTTTCGAGGATTTAAGCTCCTACGAGCAGTACTTC; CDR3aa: CASSFEDLSSYEQYF
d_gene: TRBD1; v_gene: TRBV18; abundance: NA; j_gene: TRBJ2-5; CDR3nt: TGTGCCAGCTCACCGGGGGACAGGGTGTACTTC; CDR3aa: CASSPGDRVYF
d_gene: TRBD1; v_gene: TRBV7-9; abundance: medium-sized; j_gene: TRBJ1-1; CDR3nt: TGTGCCAGCAGCTTATCTGGCGGGTTTGACAGGGATATGAACACTGAAGCTTTCTTT; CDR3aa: CASSLSGGFDRDMNTEAFF
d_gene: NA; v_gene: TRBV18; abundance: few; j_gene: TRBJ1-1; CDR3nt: TGTGCCAGCTCCCCTACCGCGGGGCTCAACACTGAAGCTTTCTTT; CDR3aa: CASSPTAGLNTEAFF
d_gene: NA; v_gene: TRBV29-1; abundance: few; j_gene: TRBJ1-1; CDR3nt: TGCAGCGTTGAAGAACCGGGGGACTACACTGAAGCTTTCTTT; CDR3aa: CSVEEPGDYTEAFF
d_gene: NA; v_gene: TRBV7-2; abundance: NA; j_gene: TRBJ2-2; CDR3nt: TGTGCCAGCAGCTTAGATCCGGGTGGGGAGCTGTTTTTT; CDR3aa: CASSLDPGGELFF
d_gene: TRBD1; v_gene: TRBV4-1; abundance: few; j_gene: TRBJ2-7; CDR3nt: TGCGCCAGCAGCCGAGAGCCGGGACAGTACGTCTCCGAGCAGTACTTC; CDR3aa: CASSREPGQYVSEQYF
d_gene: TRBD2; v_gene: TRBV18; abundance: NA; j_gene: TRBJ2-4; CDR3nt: TGTGCCAGCTCACCCCTAGGGGAGGGCATTCAGTACTTC; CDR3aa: CASSPLGEGIQYF
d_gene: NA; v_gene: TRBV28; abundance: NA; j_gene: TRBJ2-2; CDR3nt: TGTGCCAGCAGTACTGGAGGGGAGGACACCGGGGAGCTGTTTTTT; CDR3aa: CASSTGGEDTGELFF
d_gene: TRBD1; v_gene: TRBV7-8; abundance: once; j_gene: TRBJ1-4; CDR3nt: TGTGCCAGCAGCTACAGGGGGGTGAACGAAAAACTGTTTTTT; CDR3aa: CASSYRGVNEKLFF
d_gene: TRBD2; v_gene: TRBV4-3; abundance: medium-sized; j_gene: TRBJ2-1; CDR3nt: TGCGCCAGCAGCCGCCTGCCCCGAGCTAGCGGGAACAATGAGCAGTTCTTC; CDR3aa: CASSRLPRASGNNEQFF
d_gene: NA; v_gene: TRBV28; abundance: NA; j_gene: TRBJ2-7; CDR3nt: TGTGCCAGCAGTTTCTCCTCTGCGGTAGGCGGGAACGAGCAGTACTTC; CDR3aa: CASSFSSAVGGNEQYF
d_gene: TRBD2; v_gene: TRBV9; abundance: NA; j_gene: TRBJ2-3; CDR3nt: TGTGCCAGCAGCGTAAGCGGGGACCGGGCGGATACGCAGTATTTT; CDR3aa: CASSVSGDRADTQYF
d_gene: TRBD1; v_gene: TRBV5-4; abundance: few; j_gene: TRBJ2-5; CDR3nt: TGTGCCAGCAGCTTTGGGACAGGCGAGACCCAGTACTTC; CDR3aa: CASSFGTGETQYF
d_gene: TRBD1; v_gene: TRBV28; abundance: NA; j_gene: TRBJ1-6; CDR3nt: TGTGCCAGCAGCTTTGCCGGGACAGGGGGGTCACCCCTCCACTTT; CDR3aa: CASSFAGTGGSPLHF
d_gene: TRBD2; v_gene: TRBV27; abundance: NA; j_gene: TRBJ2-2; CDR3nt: TGTGCCAGCAGTCTTCGATCGACTAGCGGTGGAGCCGGGGAGCTGTTTTTT; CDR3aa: CASSLRSTSGGAGELFF
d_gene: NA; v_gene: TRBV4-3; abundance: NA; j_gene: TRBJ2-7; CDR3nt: TGCGCCAGCAGCCTACAGGGCGGTTACGGAGAGCAGTACTTC; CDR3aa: CASSLQGGYGEQYF
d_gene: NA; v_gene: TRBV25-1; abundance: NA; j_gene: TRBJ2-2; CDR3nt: TGTGCCAGCAGTCCTTTTAACGGGGAGCTGTTTTTT; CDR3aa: CASSPFNGELFF
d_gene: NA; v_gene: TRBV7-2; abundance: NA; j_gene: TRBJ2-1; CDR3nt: TGTGCCAGCAGCTTGACCGGGACAAATGAGCAGTTCTTC; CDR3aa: CASSLTGTNEQFF
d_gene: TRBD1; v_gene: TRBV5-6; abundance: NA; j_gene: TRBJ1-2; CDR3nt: TGTGCCAGCAGCACAATTGACAGGGATCACTATGGCTACACCTTC; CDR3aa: CASSTIDRDHYGYTF
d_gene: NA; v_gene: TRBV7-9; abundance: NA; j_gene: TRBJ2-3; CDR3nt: TGTGCCAGCAGCAAAATAGCAGCAGATACGCAGTATTTT; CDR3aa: CASSKIAADTQYF
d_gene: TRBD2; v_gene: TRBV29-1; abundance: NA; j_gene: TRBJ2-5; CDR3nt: TGCAGCGTCCTCAGGACTAGCCAAGAGACCCAGTACTTC; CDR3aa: CSVLRTSQETQYF
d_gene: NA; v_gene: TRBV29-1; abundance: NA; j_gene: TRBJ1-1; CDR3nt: TGCAGCGCCCTCCTCCGAGGCACTGAAGCTTTCTTT; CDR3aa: CSALLRGTEAFF
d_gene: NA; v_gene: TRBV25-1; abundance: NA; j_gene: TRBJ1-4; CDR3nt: TGTGCCAGCAGGAGGGGCGGGGTCGAAAAACTGTTTTTT; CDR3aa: CASRRGGVEKLFF
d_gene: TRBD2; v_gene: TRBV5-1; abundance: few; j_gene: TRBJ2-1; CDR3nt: TGCGCCAGCAGCCTAAGGACTAGCGGGGGGCTGTACAATGAGCAGTTCTTC; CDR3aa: CASSLRTSGGLYNEQFF
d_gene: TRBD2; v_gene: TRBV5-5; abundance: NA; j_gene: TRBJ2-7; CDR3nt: TGTGCCAGCAGCTTGGGACGGGGGGTCGGGGTTGACGAGCAGTACTTC; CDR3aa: CASSLGRGVGVDEQYF
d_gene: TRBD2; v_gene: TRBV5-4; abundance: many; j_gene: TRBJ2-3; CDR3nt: TGTGCCAGCAGCGGGCTAGCGGGAGGGGGCGTTGCTACGCAGTATTTT; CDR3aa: CASSGLAGGGVATQYF
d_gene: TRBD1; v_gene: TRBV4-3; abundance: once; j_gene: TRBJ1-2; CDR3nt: TGCGCCAGCAGCCAAGATTCCTCCTACGACAGGGGCGGTGGCTACACCTTC; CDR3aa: CASSQDSSYDRGGGYTF
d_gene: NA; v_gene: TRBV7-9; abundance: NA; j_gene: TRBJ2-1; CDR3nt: TGTGCCAGCGAGGGCGGGGTAAGGGGTGAGCAGTTCTTC; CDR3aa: CASEGGVRGEQFF
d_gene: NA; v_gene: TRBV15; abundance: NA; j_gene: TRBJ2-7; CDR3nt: TGTGCCACCAGCAGGGCGGGGGGTCGACAGGGCCGCTCCTACGAGCAGTACTTC; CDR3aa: CATSRAGGRQGRSYEQYF
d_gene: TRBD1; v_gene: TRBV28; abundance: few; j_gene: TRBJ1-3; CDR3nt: TGTGCCAGCAGTTTAACAGGGGGCCTTTCTGGAAACACCATATATTTT; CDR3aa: CASSLTGGLSGNTIYF
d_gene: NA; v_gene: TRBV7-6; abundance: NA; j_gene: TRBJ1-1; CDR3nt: TGTGCCAGCAGCTTAGTTGGGACAAAGAACACTGAAGCTTTCTTT; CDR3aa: CASSLVGTKNTEAFF
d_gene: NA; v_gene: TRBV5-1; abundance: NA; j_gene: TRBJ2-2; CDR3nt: TGCGCCAGCAGCGTACAGGGAACCACCGGGGAGCTGTTTTTT; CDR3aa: CASSVQGTTGELFF
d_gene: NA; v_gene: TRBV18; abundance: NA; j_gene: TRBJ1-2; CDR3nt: TGTGCCAGCTCACCACCGGCGTCCAGGGGCTATGGCTACACCTTC; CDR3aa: CASSPPASRGYGYTF
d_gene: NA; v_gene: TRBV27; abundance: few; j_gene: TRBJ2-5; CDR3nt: TGTGCCAGCAGTTTTACAGGGATGGAGACCCAGTACTTC; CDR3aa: CASSFTGMETQYF
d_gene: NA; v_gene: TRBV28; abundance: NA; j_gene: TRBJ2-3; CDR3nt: TGTGCCAGCACCGTCGGGACTTACGGTGCAGATACGCAGTATTTT; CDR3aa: CASTVGTYGADTQYF
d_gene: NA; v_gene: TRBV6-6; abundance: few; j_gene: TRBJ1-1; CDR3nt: TGTGCCAGCAGTTCTAAACCCCAAAACACTGAAGCTTTCTTT; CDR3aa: CASSSKPQNTEAFF
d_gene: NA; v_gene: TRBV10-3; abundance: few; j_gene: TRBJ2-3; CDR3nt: TGTGCCATCAGTGGGGGGCTTCACACAGATACGCAGTATTTT; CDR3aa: CAISGGLHTDTQYF
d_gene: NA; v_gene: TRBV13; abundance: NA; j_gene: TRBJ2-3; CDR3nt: TGTGCCAGCAGCTCTGAGGATACGCAGTATTTT; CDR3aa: CASSSEDTQYF
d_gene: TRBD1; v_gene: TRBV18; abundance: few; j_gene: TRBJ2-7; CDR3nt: TGTGCCAGCTCCCAACCAGGACAGGTAACCTACGAGCAGTACTTC; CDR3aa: CASSQPGQVTYEQYF
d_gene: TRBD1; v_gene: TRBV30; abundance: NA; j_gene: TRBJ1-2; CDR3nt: TGTGCCTGGAGGGCGAAGACAGGGGGGTTTTATGGCTACACCTTC; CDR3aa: CAWRAKTGGFYGYTF
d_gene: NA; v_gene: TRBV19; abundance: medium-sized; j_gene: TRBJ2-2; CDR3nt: TGTGCCAGTAGTGGTACAGGGTCATACACCGGGGAGCTGTTTTTT; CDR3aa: CASSGTGSYTGELFF
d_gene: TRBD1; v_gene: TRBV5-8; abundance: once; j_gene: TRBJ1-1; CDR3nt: TGTGCCAGCAGACTGGGACAGTACACTGAAGCTTTCTTT; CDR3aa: CASRLGQYTEAFF